This T cell receptor (beta chain) is from a study of identical twins. MiXCR, applied by TCRdb to the 5' RACE reads, yields one record per CDR3 protein. This sample has about 200,000 distinct CDR3 sequences, with 5% to 7% found just once. This clonotype was observed at least ten times. This CDR3 spans 14 amino acids. Trimming removed 2 bases from V and 7 bases from J, with 12 bases in between. CDR1 and CDR2 (germline): SEHNR, FQNEAQ (reference sequence). These records were also assigned to another study, of T cells expressing NK-cell markers. That work contributes: NKG2C+ dominant clonotype frequencies in five to seven donors were about 1.0-8% of CD8+ T cells.

Material for sequencing was CD8+ T cells sorted from blood. The TCR comes from a woman younger than 30 in good health. This chain links TRBV7-9 with TRBJ2-1; unclear D gene. The CDR3 DNA sequence: TGTGCCAGCAGCTTATCATTATCCGGTAATGAGCAGTTCTTC. This encodes CASSLSLSGNEQFF.